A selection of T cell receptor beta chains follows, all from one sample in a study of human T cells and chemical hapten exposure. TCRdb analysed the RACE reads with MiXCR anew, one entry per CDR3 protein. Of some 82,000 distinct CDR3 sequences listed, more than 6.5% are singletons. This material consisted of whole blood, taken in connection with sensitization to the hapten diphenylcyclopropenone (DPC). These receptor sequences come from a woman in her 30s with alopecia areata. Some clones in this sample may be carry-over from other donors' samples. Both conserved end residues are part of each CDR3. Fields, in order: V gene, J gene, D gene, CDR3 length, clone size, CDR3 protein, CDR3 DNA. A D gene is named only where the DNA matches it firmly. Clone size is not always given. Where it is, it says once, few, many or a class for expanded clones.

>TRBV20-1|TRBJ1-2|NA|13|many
CSADGSANYGYTF
TGCAGTGCAGATGGGAGCGCCAACTATGGCTACACCTTC
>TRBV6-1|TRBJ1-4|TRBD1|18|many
CASGVNSRGQGRNEKLFF
TGTGCCAGCGGGGTAAACTCCCGGGGACAGGGAAGGAATGAAAAACTGTTTTTT
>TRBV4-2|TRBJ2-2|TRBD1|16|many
CASSQVWTGNTGELFF
TGTGCCAGCAGCCAAGTGTGGACAGGGAACACCGGGGAGCTGTTTTTT
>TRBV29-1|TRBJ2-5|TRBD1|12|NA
CSVVGTEETQYF
TGCAGCGTTGTGGGGACAGAAGAGACCCAGTACTTC
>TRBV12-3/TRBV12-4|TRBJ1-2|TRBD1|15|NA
CASSLPGQGDYGYTF
TGTGCCAGCAGCCTACCGGGACAGGGAGACTATGGCTACACCTTC
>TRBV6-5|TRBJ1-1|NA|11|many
CASSQGAEAFF
TGTGCCAGCAGTCAGGGTGCTGAAGCTTTCTTT
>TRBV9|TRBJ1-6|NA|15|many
CASSVAGRWDSPLHF
TGTGCCAGCAGCGTAGCCGGACGCTGGGATTCACCCCTCCACTTT
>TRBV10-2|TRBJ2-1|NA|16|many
CASSEGGASFVNEQFF
TGCGCCAGCAGTGAGGGAGGGGCCTCGTTCGTCAATGAGCAGTTCTTC
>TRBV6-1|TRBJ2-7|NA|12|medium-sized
CASEGYIGEQYF
TGTGCCAGCGAGGGTTATATCGGCGAGCAGTACTTC
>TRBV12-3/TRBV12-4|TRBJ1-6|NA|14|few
CASRTGTAMTPLHF
TGTGCCAGCAGAACCGGGACCGCTATGACACCCCTCCACTTT
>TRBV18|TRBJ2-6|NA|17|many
CASSPPSPTSGANVLTF
TGTGCCAGCTCACCACCGTCCCCTACATCTGGGGCCAACGTCCTGACTTTC
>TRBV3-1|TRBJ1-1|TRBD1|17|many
CASSQVALRGGATEAFF
TGTGCCAGCAGCCAAGTCGCGTTGAGAGGGGGCGCGACTGAAGCTTTCTTT
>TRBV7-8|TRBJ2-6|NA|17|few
CASSLVWTVSGANVLTF
TGTGCCAGCAGCTTAGTCTGGACAGTCTCTGGGGCCAACGTCCTGACTTTC
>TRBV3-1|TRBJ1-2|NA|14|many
CASSQPGLPYGYTF
TGTGCCAGCAGCCAACCTGGACTCCCTTATGGCTACACCTTC
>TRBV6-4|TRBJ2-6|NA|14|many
CASSEGSGANVLTF
TGTGCCAGCAGTGAGGGTTCTGGGGCCAACGTCCTGACTTTC
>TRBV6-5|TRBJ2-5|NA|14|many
CASGGTSNQETQYF
TGTGCCAGCGGAGGCACCTCCAACCAAGAGACCCAGTACTTC
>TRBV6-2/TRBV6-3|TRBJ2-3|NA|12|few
CASRRGADPQYF
TGTGCCAGCAGGCGTGGGGCCGACCCGCAGTATTTT
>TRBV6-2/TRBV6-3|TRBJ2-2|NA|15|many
CASSYGGTGTGELFF
TGTGCCAGCAGTTACGGGGGGACTGGAACCGGGGAGCTGTTTTTT
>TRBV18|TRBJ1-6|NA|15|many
CASSPLAGLNSPLHF
TGTGCCAGCTCACCACTGGCAGGGCTTAATTCACCCCTCCACTTT
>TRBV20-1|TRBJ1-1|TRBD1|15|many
CSARSWDRGYTEAFF
TGCAGTGCTAGATCCTGGGACAGGGGGTACACTGAAGCTTTCTTT
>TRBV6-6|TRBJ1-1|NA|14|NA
CASSYRRGNAEAFF
TGTGCCAGCAGTTACCGTAGGGGAAACGCTGAAGCTTTCTTT
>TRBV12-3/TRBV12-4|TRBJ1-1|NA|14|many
CASSLGGVNTEAFF
TGTGCCAGCAGTTTGGGGGGGGTGAACACTGAAGCTTTCTTT
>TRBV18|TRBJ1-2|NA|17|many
CASSPGYWREENYGYTF
TGTGCCAGCTCACCGGGGTATTGGAGGGAGGAAAACTATGGCTACACCTTC
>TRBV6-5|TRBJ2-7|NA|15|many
CASSYDAGVSYEQYF
TGTGCCAGCAGTTACGATGCAGGGGTCTCCTACGAGCAGTACTTC
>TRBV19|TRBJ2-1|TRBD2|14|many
CASSRTSGYNEQFF
TGTGCCAGTAGTAGGACTAGCGGCTACAATGAGCAGTTCTTC
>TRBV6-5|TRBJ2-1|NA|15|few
CASSLGGPKYNEQFF
TGTGCCAGCAGTCTCGGGGGGCCTAAATACAATGAGCAGTTCTTC
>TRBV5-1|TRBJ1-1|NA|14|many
CASSLDGRGTEAFF
TGCGCCAGCAGCTTGGATGGCAGGGGCACTGAAGCTTTCTTT
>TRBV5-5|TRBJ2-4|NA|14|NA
CASSLAVDWNIQYF
TGTGCCAGCAGCTTGGCTGTTGATTGGAACATTCAGTACTTC
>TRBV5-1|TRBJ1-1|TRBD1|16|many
CASSPTTGTVNTEAFF
TGCGCCAGCAGCCCAACTACCGGGACAGTGAACACTGAAGCTTTCTTT
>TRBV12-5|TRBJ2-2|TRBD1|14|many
CASGLQGATGELFF
TGTGCTAGTGGTCTACAGGGGGCCACCGGGGAGCTGTTTTTT
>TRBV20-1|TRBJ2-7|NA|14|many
CSASGDLNSYEQYF
TGCAGTGCTAGTGGGGACCTAAACTCCTACGAGCAGTACTTC
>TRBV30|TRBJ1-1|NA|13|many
CAWSVKGGLGAFF
TGTGCCTGGAGTGTGAAAGGGGGGCTTGGAGCTTTCTTT